A single T cell receptor (beta chain) is shown here with its context. This clonotype was observed many times. Its specific antigen is unknown. No base qualities exist here, and no much larger clone lies one base off it. V loses 7 bases, J loses 8 bases, and the germline ends lie 24 bases apart. Including cysteine and phenylalanine, the CDR3 has 15 amino acids. Just the 45-base CDR3 DNA is kept, in frame starting at base 1. The germline V gene specifies SGHTS as CDR1 and YDEGEE as CDR2. The donors were roughly 40 Caucasian individuals from Russia, aged 6 to 90 years, who were systemically healthy. Each donor gave ten milliliters of peripheral blood, collected into EDTA-treated Vacutainer tubes. PBMCs were isolated by Ficoll-Paque density-gradient centrifugation, with at least 7 million obtained per sample. Total RNA, at least 6 micrograms per sample, was extracted from PBMCs with Trizol reagent. For every donor, an aliquot of PBMCs went through flow cytometry to measure the percentages of naive CD45RAhigh/CD27high T cells.

The library was built by means of 5' RACE. The data were produced on an Illumina HiSeq 2500. A second PCR of roughly 7 to 11 cycles was performed with a sample-barcoded 5' primer and a J-beta primer mix. A unique molecular identifier was introduced onto each TCR beta cDNA molecule by a template-switch 5' adaptor carrying 12 random nucleotides. Each sample yielded at least 2.5 million CDR3-containing paired-end reads. All of the RNA was converted into first-strand cDNA using the Mint cDNA synthesis kit, with a TRBC-specific oligonucleotide serving as the primer. After uracil-DNA glycosylase treatment, a first 18-cycle PCR used universal primers M1SS and BC2_uni_R on all cDNA. Processing in the source paper ran as follows. For normalization, 1 million high-quality reads were randomly selected from each sample, with every read carrying a distinct molecular identifier. Instead of being binned into consensus sequences, reads with shared molecular identifiers were discarded. MiTCR, with a Q25 quality threshold and the strictest error-elimination algorithm, was used for CDR3 identification, clonotype clustering and error correction. A nonparametric unseen species model using Euler transformation provided a lower-bound estimate of total TCR beta diversity. TCRdb reanalyzed the raw reads on its own, using fastp at Q25 for trimming and MiXCR for clone calling, and kept in-frame beta chains. When rows share a CDR3 protein, they turn into one entry using the most common DNA and genes. The V and J calls were not made by the authors but by TCRdb's processing. For this sample the table gives 800,000 to 950,000 distinct CDR3 sequences, of which roughly 28% were detected only once. The top ten clones comprise about 10% of the sample.

This entry comes from a study of blood T cells in healthy people across ages (dated by TCRdb to between 2014 and 2016). Broadly, across the study: In model experiments, template switching captured about one uniquely barcoded TCR beta cDNA molecule for every two T cells. The study analyzed two additional independent replicas of 1 million unique cDNA reads from the same blood draw for two donors, one aged 18 to 30 and one aged 80 or older. The study measured age-related changes in TCR beta repertoire diversity using deep sequencing normalized with unique cDNA molecular identifiers. Donors were grouped into four age groups: young (average approximately 15 years), middle-aged (roughly 38), aged (roughly 67) and long-lived (roughly 80).

Broad study findings and their caveats: A strong correlation was found between observed TCR beta diversity and the percentage of naive T cells measured by flow cytometry. Because profiling used bulk unsorted PBMCs, naive and antigen-experienced compartments could not be compared conclusively. Estimates of total diversity from one million sequenced T cells were regarded as lower bounds and underestimates. Compared with the aged group, more naive CD4+ T cells, fewer expanded clones and increased TCR diversity were shown by the long-lived group, suggesting age selection. As age increased, observed TCR beta diversity per million T cells dropped in a roughly linear way, and a significant reduction was already evident by age about 40. Because donor CMV infection status was unknown, age-related changes in expanded clonotypes were potentially confounded.

The same data also went into a second study, on T cells of mothers and their children. The second publication reports: Nine systemically healthy Caucasian individuals served as donors, namely three mothers together with their six children. cDNA synthesis used all of the extracted RNA, with roughly 1.5 ug of RNA in each 15 ul reaction. In the second PCR, the M1S primer added sample barcodes and 2-4 random nucleotides. Over 9 million TCR beta CDR3 reads came from each mother, compared with a few million reads from each child. In both related and unrelated pairs, thymic selection shapes the output of TCR recombination in a similar way, with inherited differences having only a minor effect. Normalized repertoire overlap in related mother-child pairs was always slightly higher than in unrelated mother-child pairs, but the difference was never significant. No persistent microchimeric T cell clones were found, with a detection sensitivity of roughly 100 clones per million clonotypes. Deep NGS was used in the study to compare the TCR beta repertoires of mothers and children and to look for features that separate related mother-child pairs from unrelated individuals. On average, the children were approximately 11 +/- 4 years old, while the mothers were about 40 +/- 4 years old. Libraries were sequenced on Illumina HiSeq 2000 with 100+100 nt paired-end reads after adapter ligation with NEBNext reagents. Mother and child libraries were prepared a month apart and sequenced in separate runs to prevent cross-contamination. Between roughly 500,000 and 2,300,000 distinct TCR beta clonotypes were identified per donor. Naive TCR beta clonotypes were estimated from low-frequency clonotypes matched to each donor's FACS-determined naive share, without sorting.

The source is a woman in her thirties or forties in good health. Sequencing was performed on blood. This chain joins TRBV5-8 to TRBJ1-2; a weak D assignment points to TRBD1 (5 bases agree). The DNA is TGTGCCAGCCACCCTTCGACATCTGGGGCCGGGGGCTACACCTTC. It specifies CASHPSTSGAGGYTF. Beyond the CDR3, the reference TRBV5-8 and TRBJ1-2 genes provide the residues; the full variable domain reads: EAGVTQSPTHLIKTRGQQATLRCSPISGHTSVYWYQQALGLGLQFLLWYDEGEERNRGNFPPRFSGRQFPNYSSELNVNALELEDSALYLCASHPSTSGAGGYTFGSGTRLTVV.